Here is one T cell receptor (beta chain) with its context. Antigen unknown. The entry originates in a study of prognosis after radiotherapy for stage I lung cancer. Study overall: The enrollment of patients with stage I non-small cell lung cancer occurred between April 2018 and 2019. Therapy that ran concurrently with stereotactic body radiotherapy was given to no patient. Study-level points and caveats: Divergent TRBV and TRBJ gene usage has reportedly been observed between patients with and without metastases.

Multiplex PCR, run in two rounds, amplified TCR beta CDR3 from genomic DNA. The first round of PCR was done with primers that matched each TRBV and TRBJ gene. Each CDR3 protein is one row after TCRdb ran MiXCR on the multiplex PCR reads. The sample contains 20,000 to 30,000 distinct CDR3 sequences, approximately 35% of which appear only once. Germline lookup yields CDR1 KGHDR and CDR2 SFDVKD. The V end lost 0 bases, the J end lost 4 bases, and 20 bases lay between the germline ends. The CDR3 has 18 residues. This chain links TRBV24-1 with TRBJ1-1; weak D call: TRBD1 (6 bases). The source is a donor over 45 with non-small cell lung cancer. Sequencing used PBMCs, obtained before or after stereotactic body radiation therapy (not recorded which). CDR3 residues: CATSDLRAGGPLSTEAFF. DNA of the CDR3: TGTGCCACCAGTGATTTGCGAGCGGGGGGGCCCCTCTCCACTGAAGCTTTCTTT.